The next 18 T cell receptor beta chains were all read from a single sample in a study of CD8 T cells in Susac syndrome. It was with random hexamers that about 0.45 to 1 ug RNA was reverse transcribed. TCRdb redid the calling of the immunoSEQ multiplex PCR reads with MiXCR, one entry per CDR3 protein. Of some 200,000 distinct CDR3 sequences in the sample, around 96% are singletons; the top ten hold roughly 0.09%. The sample was CD4+ T cells from PBMCs. The receptors derive from a human donor with multiple sclerosis.

This rearrangement joins TRBV20-1 to TRBJ2-7; D possibly corresponds to TRBD2 (5 bases). The CDR3 runs 13 residues. Germline loops: CDR1 DFQATT, CDR2 SNEGSKA (reference sequence). Between the trimmed V and J ends, which lost 8 bases and 3 bases, there was a span of 17 bases. DNA for the CDR3: TGCAGTACCCGGAGACGAGGGAACTACGAGCAGTACTTC. Translating it yields CSTRRRGNYEQYF.

This sequence joins TRBV29-1 and TRBJ1-5; D possibly corresponds to TRBD1 (5 bases). Germline V gives CDR1 SQVTM, CDR2 ANQGSEA. The V end was cut by 4 bases, the J end by 3 bases, with 7 bases between. This CDR3 contains 12 residues. This CDR3 reads CSVGQSNQPQHF. DNA for the CDR3: TGCAGCGTTGGACAGTCCAATCAGCCCCAGCATTTT.

The chain employs TRBV20-1 and TRBJ1-5; D might be TRBD1 (5 bases). V shed 5 bases and J shed 1 base, with 12 bases lying between them. From germline, CDR1 is DFQATT and CDR2 SNEGSKA (reference sequence). The CDR3 is made up of 14 amino acids. The CDR3: CSADRQTSNQPQHF. The CDR3 DNA is TGCAGTGCTGACCGACAGACAAGCAATCAGCCCCAGCATTTT.

The chain couples TRBV15 to TRBJ2-3, with D unclear. Germline CDR1 and CDR2: LNHNV and YYDKDF (reference sequence). The V and J ends lost 4 bases and 7 bases respectively, with 9 bases between them. The CDR3 length is 12 residues. The CDR3 DNA reads TGTGCCACCAGCAAAGAAACGAATACGCAGTATTTT. Its translation is CATSKETNTQYF.

With respect to this clonotype: A junction boundary mismatches the germline segment, possibly from a read error. CDR3: CASSLDRGFSSEQYF. The CDR3 nucleotides read TGTGCCAGCAGCTTGGACAGGGGATTCTCCTCCGAGCAGTACTTC. The V call is TRBV5-6, the J call TRBJ2-7; 7 positions match TRBD1. Germline V gene data show CDR1 as SGHDT and CDR2 as YYEEEE. The CDR3 extends over 15 amino acids.

As DNA, the CDR3 is TGTGCCAGCAGTTTGGGGGCTGTGAGCAATCAGCCCCAGCATTTT. It translates to CASSLGAVSNQPQHF. The chain combines TRBV12-3 or TRBV12-4 with TRBJ1-5; weak D call: TRBD1 (6 bases). Trimming pared 3 bases from V and 1 base from J, leaving 10 bases between. This CDR3 has 15 amino acids.

The chain has TRBV3-1 and TRBJ1-1; D is possibly TRBD1 (5 bases). V lost 1 base and J 1 base, leaving 10 bases between the germline ends. Germline assignment: CDR1 LGHDT and CDR2 YNNKEL (reference sequence). The CDR3 contains 15 residues. The DNA of the CDR3 is TGTGCCAGCAGCCAAGTATCGACAGAGAACACTGAAGCTTTCTTT. It translates to CASSQVSTENTEAFF.

The chain couples TRBV2 to TRBJ2-1; D is perhaps TRBD2 (7 bases). V was shortened by 7 bases and J by 2 bases, with 15 bases between the two germline ends. The CDR3 length is 15 residues. CDR1 SNHLY and CDR2 FYNNEI come from the germline V gene. CDR3 in DNA: TGTGCCAGCAAACAGGGACTAACTACCTACAATGAGCAGTTCTTC. This gives the protein CASKQGLTTYNEQFF.

The chain uses TRBV29-1 and TRBJ2-1; possibly TRBD1 for D (5 bases). Germline loops: CDR1 SQVTM, CDR2 ANQGSEA. This CDR3 comprises 14 residues. Trimming took 3 bases from V and 7 from J, leaving 16 bases between them. CDR3 amino acids: CSVDLGPTVNEQFF. The CDR3 nucleotides read TGCAGCGTTGATCTGGGGCCAACAGTAAATGAGCAGTTCTTC.

The table lists this clonotype with a count of one. The chain uses TRBV20-1 and TRBJ2-4, with D maybe TRBD1 (6 bases). The CDR3 spans 15 residues. V shed 5 bases and J shed 2 bases, with 16 bases lying between them. Germline V gene lookup returns CDR1 DFQATT and CDR2 SNEGSKA (reference sequence). CDR3 loop: CSACRKGEPKNIQYF. The CDR3, as DNA: TGCAGTGCTTGCCGTAAGGGGGAACCCAAAAACATTCAGTACTTC.

The J gene is TRBJ2-7, the V gene TRBV3-1; no clear D gene. Germline values: CDR1 LGHDT, CDR2 YNNKEL (reference sequence). Trimming cost V 2 bases and J 0 bases, with 11 bases left between them. This CDR3 region has 15 residues. The chain's CDR3 is CASSQPGLSSYEQYF. DNA for the CDR3: TGTGCCAGCAGCCAACCCGGCCTCAGCTCCTACGAGCAGTACTTC.

This clonotype has a single count. This chain connects TRBV29-1 to TRBJ2-7; 8 bases align to TRBD1. Trimming removed 5 bases from V and 7 bases from J; junction bases left unmatched: 16. This CDR3 is 15 amino acids long. Germline CDR1 and CDR2: SQVTM and ANQGSEA. CDR3 bases: TGCAGCGTTCGCGGGACAGGCGCCTTAATGGGAGAGCAGTACTTC. Amino acids: CSVRGTGALMGEQYF.

The rearrangement links TRBV24-1 to TRBJ2-1; 8 bases fit TRBD1. CDR1 and CDR2 from the germline V gene are KGHDR and SFDVKD. The CDR3 contains 17 residues. V dropped 5 bases and J dropped 3; count of bases not matched to a gene: 11. Here the CDR3 DNA reads TGTGCCACCAGTGCGTCCCCGGGACAGGCGAACTACAATGAGCAGTTCTTC. It translates to CATSASPGQANYNEQFF.

V and J are TRBV4-1 and TRBJ2-1, with D perhaps assigned TRBD1 or TRBD2 (5 bases each). V dropped 2 bases and J dropped 8 bases, with 13 bases sitting between them. In germline, CDR1 is MGHRA, CDR2 YSYEKL. CDR3 length equals 14 residues. The CDR3 coding sequence is TGCGCCAGCAGCCAATCGGGACCGTACTATGAGCAGTTCTTC. Protein: CASSQSGPYYEQFF.

The V and J genes are TRBV11-2 and TRBJ1-2; D might be TRBD1 (6 bases). The CDR3 consists of 14 residues. Per germline, CDR1 SGHAT and CDR2 FQNNGV. V was pared by 1 base and J by 4 bases, with 10 bases between. Here the CDR3 DNA reads TGTGCCAGCAGCTTAGGTCCAGGGGCCTATGGCTACACCTTC. Translating gives CASSLGPGAYGYTF.

The chain recombines TRBV30 with TRBJ1-1, with D hard to call. V gave up 4 bases and J gave up 0 bases, with 15 bases separating them. CDR3 length: 15 amino acids. CDR1 and CDR2 from the germline V gene are GTSNPN and SVGIG (reference sequence). CDR3 residues: CAWTLRAAVNTEAFF. CDR3 nucleotides: TGTGCCTGGACCCTAAGGGCAGCGGTGAACACTGAAGCTTTCTTT.

The chain carries TRBV27 and TRBJ2-4; 10 bases line up with TRBD2. V was clipped by 3 bases and J by 6 bases; unmatched bases: 5. Germline CDR1 MNHEY, CDR2 SMNVEV (reference sequence). The CDR3 has 15 residues. CDR3 sequence: CASSFRAGGLNIQYF. The CDR3 bases are TGTGCCAGCAGTTTCCGAGCGGGAGGGCTAAACATTCAGTACTTC.

The V call is TRBV5-1, the J call TRBJ2-1, with 12 positions matching TRBD2. From germline, CDR1 is SGHRS and CDR2 YFSETQ. Unmatched junction bases numbered 7, after V lost 4 bases and J lost 8 bases. CDR3 size: 15 residues. The CDR3 bases are TGCGCCAGCAGCCAGACTAGCGGGAGTCTCGATGAGCAGTTCTTC. Protein sequence: CASSQTSGSLDEQFF.